This TCR beta chain was observed in a study of control samples from healthy donors and cancer patients (dated by TCRdb to 2019 to 2021). Receptors were amplified or captured by the immunoSEQ multiplex PCR assay. The immuneACCESS repertoire file appears here via TCRdb, limited to in-frame rearrangements. These files lack a portion of the clones; in checked studies, under half of the deficit traces to unresolved V genes, and the cause of the others is not known. The sample contains 160,000 or so clones, 90% to 95% of them found a single time. 0.68% of the sample rests with the top ten. In the case of this clone: The specificity of this receptor is unknown. Base qualities are not recorded, but no much larger clone differs from it by a single base.

Spanning cysteine to phenylalanine, the CDR3 consists of 16 amino acids. CDR3 DNA only is kept here, 48 bases in frame from base 1. V sheds 1 base and J sheds 5 bases, leaving 12 bases between their ends. In the germline V gene, CDR1 corresponds to MNHNS and CDR2 to SASEGT. What was sequenced was blood. The source of this sequence is a woman in her 30s in good health. The chain links TRBV6-1 with TRBJ1-6, and TRBD1 may be the D gene, going by 5 matching bases. The DNA is TGTGCCAGCAGTGAAGTTTGGGACGCACATAATTCACCCCTCCACTTT. It encodes CASSEVWDAHNSPLHF.